The 12 T cell receptor beta chains below were found in one sample sequenced in a study of T cell responses to AZD1222 COVID-19 vaccine. This table comes from immunoSEQ multiplex PCR, and its TCRdb copy is limited to in-frame clones, with some not included. The profile covers more than 150,000 clones, with roughly 92% appearing a single time and 10% taken by the ten largest. The specimen comprised peripheral blood, sampled on day 0 of AZD1222 vaccination. These receptors all stem from an adult in good health.

V is TRBV6-6 and J is TRBJ1-5, with D possibly TRBD1 on 5 matching bases. With 6 bases removed from V and 0 bases from J, the gap between germline ends came to 9 bases. This CDR3 is 14 amino acids long. Germline loops: CDR1 MNHNY, CDR2 SVGAGI (reference sequence). Written as DNA, the CDR3 is TGTGCCAGCAGCCTGGGGGGTAGCAATCAGCCCCAGCATTTT. This gives the protein CASSLGGSNQPQHF.

The rearrangement joins TRBV28 to TRBJ1-2, with D uncertain. The CDR3 consists of 14 residues. Trimming stripped 1 base from V and 4 bases from J, with 10 bases between. Germline CDR1 and CDR2: MDHEN and SYDVKM. For the CDR3, the DNA is TGTGCCAGCAGTTTATCTCGGGGAGGCTATGGCTACACCTTC. Amino acids: CASSLSRGGYGYTF.

The CDR3 DNA follows: TGTGCCAGCAGCCCCTCTGAGGTCTCTGGGGCCAACGTCCTGACTTTC. Residues: CASSPSEVSGANVLTF. The chain combines TRBV7-2 with TRBJ2-6, with D uncertain. CDR1 is SGHTA, CDR2 FQGNSA, per germline. The CDR3 has 16 amino acids. Trimming stripped 5 bases from V and 0 bases from J, with 11 bases between.

Here the CDR3 DNA reads TGCGCCAGCAGCTTGGAGTTGGGGGAGGGCGAGCAGTACTTC. It codes for CASSLELGEGEQYF. The genes are TRBV5-1 and TRBJ2-7; 7 bases map to TRBD2. Germline values: CDR1 SGHRS, CDR2 YFSETQ. The CDR3 has 14 amino acids. The J segment lost 6 bases and the V segment lost 0 bases, leaving 6 bases of the junction unmatched.

The rearrangement links TRBV6-1 to TRBJ1-6; D may be TRBD1 (6 bases). The CDR3 length is 16 residues. Between the trimmed V and J ends, which lost 0 bases and 7 bases, there was a span of 13 bases. From germline, CDR1 is MNHNS and CDR2 SASEGT. CDR3 sequence (DNA): TGTGCCAGCAGTGAAGCTTCAGGGGTGGACAATTCACCCCTCCACTTT. It translates to CASSEASGVDNSPLHF.

The chain recombines TRBV9 with TRBJ2-1, with 8 bases fitting TRBD1. The ends lost 4 bases at V and 4 bases at J; junction bases unmatched: 16. This CDR3 spans 18 amino acids. Germline CDR1 and CDR2: SGDLS and YYNGEE. The CDR3 spells CASSKDTGGLSGYNEQFF. The CDR3 region has the DNA TGTGCCAGCAGCAAAGACACAGGGGGTCTTTCGGGGTACAATGAGCAGTTCTTC.

The V call is TRBV27, the J call TRBJ1-2, with 9 bases matching TRBD1. Germline CDR1 MNHEY, CDR2 SMNVEV (reference sequence). V lost 5 bases to trimming and J lost 7 bases; unmatched junction nucleotides: 8. The CDR3 extends over 14 amino acids. The CDR3 bases are TGTGCCAGCAGTCCAGGACAGGGGAGTGTTGGCTACACCTTC. Translated, it gives CASSPGQGSVGYTF.

The chain couples TRBV27 to TRBJ1-1; a weak D match, TRBD1 (5 bases). Trimming removed 6 bases at V and 11 bases at J, with 19 bases between. Germline CDR1 MNHEY, CDR2 SMNVEV (reference sequence). This CDR3 has 13 amino acids. DNA for the CDR3: TGTGCCAGCAGGCCCCAGGGCCTGGGGAGTGCTTTCTTT. Translating it yields CASRPQGLGSAFF.

The chain combines TRBV5-4 with TRBJ1-2; 8 nucleotides align to TRBD1. This CDR3 has 15 residues. V was clipped by 5 bases and J by 7 bases; unmatched bases: 13. CDR1 is SGHNT, CDR2 YYREEE, per germline (reference sequence). The CDR3 DNA is TGTGCCAGCAGTCGCCCGGGACAGGACTCGATTGGCTACACCTTC. It encodes CASSRPGQDSIGYTF.

This chain joins TRBV28 and TRBJ2-5; a possible D gene is TRBD2 (5 bases). V shed 7 bases and J shed 2 bases, with 11 bases lying between them. Per germline, CDR1 MDHEN and CDR2 SYDVKM. The CDR3 is made up of 13 amino acids. For the CDR3, the DNA is TGTGCCAGCAAGGGAGCGATACAAGAGACCCAGTACTTC. Protein sequence: CASKGAIQETQYF.

CDR3 in amino acids: CASSVGDSTYEQYF. CDR3 nucleotides: TGTGCCAGCAGCGTTGGGGACTCAACCTACGAGCAGTACTTC. This chain links TRBV9 with TRBJ2-7, with D perhaps matching TRBD2 (6 bases). Looked up from germline, CDR1 is SGDLS and CDR2 is YYNGEE. This CDR3 contains 14 residues. Trimming took 2 bases from V and 2 from J, leaving 11 bases between them.

V and J are TRBV4-2 and TRBJ2-7; 8 positions agree with TRBD1. The CDR3 totals 15 residues. CDR1 and CDR2 (germline): LGHNA, YNFKEQ. J gave up 5 bases and V 0 bases, and 6 bases lay outside the gene matches. CDR3 sequence: CASSQERRTGNEQYF. CDR3 DNA: TGTGCCAGCAGCCAAGAGCGCCGGACAGGGAACGAGCAGTACTTC.